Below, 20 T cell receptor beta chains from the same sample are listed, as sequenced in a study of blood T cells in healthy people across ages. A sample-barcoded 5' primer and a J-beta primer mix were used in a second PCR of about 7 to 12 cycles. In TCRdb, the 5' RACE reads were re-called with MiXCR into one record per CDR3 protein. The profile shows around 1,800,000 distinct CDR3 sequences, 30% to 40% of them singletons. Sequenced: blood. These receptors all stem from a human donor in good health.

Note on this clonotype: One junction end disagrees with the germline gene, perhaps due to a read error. This chain's CDR3 is CASSFSLTVNNSHLHF. DNA of the CDR3: TGTGCCAGCAGTTTCTCCCTGACAGTAAATAATTCACACCTCCACTTT. The chain couples TRBV27 to TRBJ1-6; possible D gene TRBD1, 5 bases. Germline CDR1 and CDR2: MNHEY and SMNVEV (reference sequence). The CDR3 runs 16 residues.

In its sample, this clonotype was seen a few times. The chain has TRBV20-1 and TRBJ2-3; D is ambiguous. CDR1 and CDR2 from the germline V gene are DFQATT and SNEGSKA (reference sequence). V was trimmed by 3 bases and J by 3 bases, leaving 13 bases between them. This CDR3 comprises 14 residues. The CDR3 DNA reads TGCAGTGCTAGGGAGCAGGACGGGACAGATACGCAGTATTTT. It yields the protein CSAREQDGTDTQYF.

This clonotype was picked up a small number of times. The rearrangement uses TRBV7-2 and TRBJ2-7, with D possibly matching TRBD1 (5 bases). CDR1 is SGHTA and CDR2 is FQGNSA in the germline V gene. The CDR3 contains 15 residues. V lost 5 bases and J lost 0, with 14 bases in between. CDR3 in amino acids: CTSSQTTGSSYEQYF. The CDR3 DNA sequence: TGTACCAGCAGCCAGACAACAGGCAGCTCCTACGAGCAGTACTTC.

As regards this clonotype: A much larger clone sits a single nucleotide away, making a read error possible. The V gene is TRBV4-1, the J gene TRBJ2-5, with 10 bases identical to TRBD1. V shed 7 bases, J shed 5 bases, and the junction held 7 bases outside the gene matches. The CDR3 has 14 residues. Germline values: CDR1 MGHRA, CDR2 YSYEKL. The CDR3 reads CASNLGTGVETQYF. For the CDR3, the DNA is TGCGCCAGCAACCTCGGGACAGGGGTTGAGACCCAGTACTTC.

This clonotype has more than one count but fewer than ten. The CDR3 DNA reads as TGCAGTGCTAGAGATGGACGGTACTATGGCTACACCTTC. Protein product: CSARDGRYYGYTF. The gene calls are TRBV20-1 and TRBJ1-2, with D hard to call. Per germline, CDR1 DFQATT and CDR2 SNEGSKA (reference sequence). The CDR3 sequence is 13 residues long. Trimming removed 0 bases from V and 3 bases from J, with 8 bases in between.

The CDR3 spells CASSLRGGPTKETQYF. The CDR3 DNA is TGCGCCAGCAGCCTTCGAGGAGGACCGACGAAAGAGACCCAGTACTTC. The V and J genes are TRBV4-3 and TRBJ2-5; TRBD2 might be the D (5 bases). Germline V gene sequence: CDR1 LGHNA, CDR2 YSLEER. Trimming removed 4 bases at V and 3 bases at J, with 18 bases between. The CDR3 consists of 16 residues.

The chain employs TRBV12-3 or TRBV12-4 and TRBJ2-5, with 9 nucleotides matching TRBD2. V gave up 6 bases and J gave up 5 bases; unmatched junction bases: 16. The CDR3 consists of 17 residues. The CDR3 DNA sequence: TGTGCCAGCAGCCATGGAGGGGGCTCTAGCGGGGTTGAGACCCAGTACTTC. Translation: CASSHGGGSSGVETQYF.

The CDR3 protein is CASSPDRFSSYNEQFF. The CDR3 nucleotides read TGTGCCAGCAGCCCGGACAGATTCAGCTCCTACAATGAGCAGTTCTTC. The chain combines TRBV7-2 with TRBJ2-1, with D perhaps TRBD1 (6 bases). The germline gives CDR1 SGHTA, CDR2 FQGNSA. V was shortened by 5 bases and J by 0 bases, with 14 bases between the two germline ends. There are 16 residues in the CDR3.

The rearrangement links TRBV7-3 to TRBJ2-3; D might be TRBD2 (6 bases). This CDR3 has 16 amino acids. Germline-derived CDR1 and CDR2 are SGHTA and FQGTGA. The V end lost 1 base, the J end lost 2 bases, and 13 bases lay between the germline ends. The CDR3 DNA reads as TGTGCCAGCAGCTTAAGTCCCAGCGGGCTCACAGATACGCAGTATTTT. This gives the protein CASSLSPSGLTDTQYF.

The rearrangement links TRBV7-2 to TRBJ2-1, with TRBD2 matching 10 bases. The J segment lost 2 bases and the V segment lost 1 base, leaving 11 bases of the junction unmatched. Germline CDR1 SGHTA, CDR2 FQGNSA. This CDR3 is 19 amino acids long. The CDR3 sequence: CASSLEPTSLAGAYNEQFF. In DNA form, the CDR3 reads TGTGCCAGCAGCTTAGAGCCCACATCTCTAGCGGGGGCCTACAATGAGCAGTTCTTC.

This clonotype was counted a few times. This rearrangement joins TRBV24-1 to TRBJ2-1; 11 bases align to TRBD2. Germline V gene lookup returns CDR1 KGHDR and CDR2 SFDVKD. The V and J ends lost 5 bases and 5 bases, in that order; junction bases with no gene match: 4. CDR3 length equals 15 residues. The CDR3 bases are TGTGCCACCAGTGTAGCGGGGGGGTACAACAATGAGCAGTTCTTC. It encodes CATSVAGGYNNEQFF.

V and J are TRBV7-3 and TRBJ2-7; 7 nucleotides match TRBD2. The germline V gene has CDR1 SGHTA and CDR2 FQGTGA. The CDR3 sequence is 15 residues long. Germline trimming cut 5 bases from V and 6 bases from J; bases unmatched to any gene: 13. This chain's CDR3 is CASSPKSGTILEQYF. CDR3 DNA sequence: TGTGCCAGCAGCCCGAAATCCGGGACTATCCTCGAGCAGTACTTC.

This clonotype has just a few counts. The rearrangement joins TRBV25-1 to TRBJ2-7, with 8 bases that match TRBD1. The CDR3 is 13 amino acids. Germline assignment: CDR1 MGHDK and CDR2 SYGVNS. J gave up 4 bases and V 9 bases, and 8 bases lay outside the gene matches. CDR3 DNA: TGTGCCAGTCGTCGGACAGGGCAATACGAGCAGTACTTC. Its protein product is CASRRTGQYEQYF.

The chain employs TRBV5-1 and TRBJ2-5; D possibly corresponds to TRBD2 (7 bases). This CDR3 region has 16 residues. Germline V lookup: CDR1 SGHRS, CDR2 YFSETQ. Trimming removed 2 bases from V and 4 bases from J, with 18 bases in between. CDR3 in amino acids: CASSLPEAGEGETQYF. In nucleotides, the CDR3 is TGCGCCAGCAGCTTACCGGAGGCAGGGGAGGGAGAGACCCAGTACTTC.

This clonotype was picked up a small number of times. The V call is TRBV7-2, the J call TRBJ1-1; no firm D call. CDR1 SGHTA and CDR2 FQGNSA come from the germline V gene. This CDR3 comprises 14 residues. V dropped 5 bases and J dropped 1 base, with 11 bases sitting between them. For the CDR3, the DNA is TGTGCCAGCAGCCCTATCTACAGGAACACTGAAGCTTTCTTT. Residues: CASSPIYRNTEAFF.

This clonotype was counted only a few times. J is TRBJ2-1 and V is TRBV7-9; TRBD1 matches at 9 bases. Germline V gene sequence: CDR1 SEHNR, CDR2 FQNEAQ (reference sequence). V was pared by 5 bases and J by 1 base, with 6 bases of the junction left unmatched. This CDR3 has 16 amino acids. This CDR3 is CASSPGQGPSYNEQFF. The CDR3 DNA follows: TGTGCCAGCAGCCCCGGACAGGGGCCTTCCTACAATGAGCAGTTCTTC.

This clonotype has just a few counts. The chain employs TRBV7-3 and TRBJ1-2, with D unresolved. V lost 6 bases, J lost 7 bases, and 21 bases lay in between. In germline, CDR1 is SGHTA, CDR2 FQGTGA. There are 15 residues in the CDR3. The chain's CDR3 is CASRRNYDINSGYTF. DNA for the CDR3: TGTGCCAGCAGACGTAACTATGACATTAACAGTGGCTACACCTTC.

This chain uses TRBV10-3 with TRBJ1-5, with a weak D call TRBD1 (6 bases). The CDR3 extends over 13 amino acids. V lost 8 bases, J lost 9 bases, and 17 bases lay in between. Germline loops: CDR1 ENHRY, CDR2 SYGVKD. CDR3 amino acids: CAIGDISNLPQHF. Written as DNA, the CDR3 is TGTGCCATCGGGGACATTAGCAACCTGCCCCAGCATTTT.

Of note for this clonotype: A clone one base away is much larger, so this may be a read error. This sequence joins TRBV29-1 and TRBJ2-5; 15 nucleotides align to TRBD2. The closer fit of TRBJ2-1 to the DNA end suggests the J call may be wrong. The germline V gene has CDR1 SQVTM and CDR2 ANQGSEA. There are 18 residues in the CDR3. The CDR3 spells CSVGRPGLAGGHQETQFF. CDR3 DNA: TGCAGCGTTGGGCGTCCGGGACTAGCGGGGGGCCACCAAGAGACCCAGTTCTTC.

The CDR3: CSVRSGGNQPQHF. CDR3 nucleotides: TGCAGCGTTAGGTCTGGGGGCAATCAGCCCCAGCATTTT. The V call is TRBV29-1, the J call TRBJ1-5, with unresolved D. The CDR3 is 13 amino acids. In germline, CDR1 is SQVTM, CDR2 ANQGSEA. The ends were cut back, 5 bases at V and 2 bases at J, with 10 bases in the middle.